This T cell receptor beta chain was documented in a study of shared clonotypes between healthy human individuals. The naive CD8 population came from CD45RO-negative cells selected for CCR7, without terminally differentiated effector memory CD45RA+ cells. CDR3 length: 15 residues. CDR1 and CDR2 (germline): SGHDN, FVKESK. Trimming shortened V by 1 base and J by 4 bases, and 10 bases separated the two germline ends. Whole-study results and caveats: Generally, naive subsets came out with larger estimated richness than memory subsets.

Over several immunoSEQ plates, each subset's genomic DNA was distributed in even portions. Data came from immunoSEQ multiplex PCR; TCRdb stores just in-frame clones and leaves some out. The table lists roughly 1,800,000 clones, about 95% of them singletons. Concerning this clone itself: Its target is unknown.

This chain uses TRBV14 with TRBJ2-2; D possibly corresponds to TRBD2 (6 bases). The receptor was isolated from a man younger than 30 in good health. Material: naive CD8+ T cells sorted from blood. In nucleotides, the CDR3 is TGTGCCAGCAGCCAAGCTGGAGGGTCCACCGGGGAGCTGTTTTTT. Translation: CASSQAGGSTGELFF.